The text below deals with one T cell receptor beta chain. Each recovered donor of Cohort 3 presented with two negative PCRs, clearance, or symptom resolution. This sample was included in a study of blood T cell repertoires in COVID-19. Germline CDR1 and CDR2: MDHEN and SYDVKM. Unmatched junction bases numbered 4, after V lost 2 bases and J lost 0 bases. The CDR3 extends over 17 amino acids. Per the authors' pipeline: Estimation of nucleated cell counts relied on the amplification of reference gene primers. Data came from immunoSEQ multiplex PCR; TCRdb stores just in-frame clones and leaves some out. That table supplies the V and J calls and clone size; D and trimming were determined from the DNA. The sample records 200,000 or so clones, 70% to 90% being singletons.

Sequencing input: PBMCs or T cells enriched from blood (not recorded which). This TCR derives from a man aged 30 to 39 who had recovered from COVID-19. This chain joins TRBV28 and TRBJ2-2; 9 bases align to TRBD2. The CDR3 region has the DNA TGTGCCAGCAGTTTAACGGCGGGAGGGCCGAACACCGGGGAGCTGTTTTTT. Translation gives CASSLTAGGPNTGELFF.